These T cell receptor beta chains were read from a single sample in a study of blood T cell repertoires in COVID-19. The method was immunoSEQ multiplex PCR; TCRdb's version includes in-frame clones alone and lacks a portion of them. The sample shows around 45,000 clones, about two thirds of them seen only once. Material: peripheral blood. The receptors derive from a man older than 75 with acute or convalescent COVID-19. Each CDR3 is given with its conserved first and last residue. Each record gives: J gene, D gene, clone size, V gene, CDR3 DNA, CDR3 protein. A D gene is named only where the DNA matches it firmly. The listing skips clone size in some rows; elsewhere it reads once, few, many or a size class.

J: TRBJ2-7; D: TRBD2; size: NA; V: TRBV7-2; DNA: TGTGCCAGCAGGAGGACTAGCGGGAGCTCCTACGAGCAGTACTTC; CDR3: CASRRTSGSSYEQYF
J: TRBJ2-7; D: TRBD2; size: NA; V: TRBV7-2; DNA: TGTGCCAGCAGCTTAGGAACTAGCGGAGAGAGGGAGCAGTACTTC; CDR3: CASSLGTSGEREQYF
J: TRBJ1-2; D: NA; size: NA; V: TRBV6-2/TRBV6-3; DNA: TGTGCCAGCAGTTACCGGACTTTCGGCTACACCTTC; CDR3: CASSYRTFGYTF
J: TRBJ1-6; D: NA; size: few; V: TRBV6-5; DNA: TGTGCCAGCAACCGCGGGGTGGTCGATTCACCCCTCCACTTT; CDR3: CASNRGVVDSPLHF
J: TRBJ1-4; D: NA; size: NA; V: TRBV5-8; DNA: TGTGCTACCGCGCCCCGAAGCACTAATGAAAAACTGTTTTTT; CDR3: CATAPRSTNEKLFF
J: TRBJ2-1; D: TRBD2; size: once; V: TRBV6-5; DNA: TGTGCCAGCAGGCTACCCTTAGCGGGGGGGGAGCAGTTCTTC; CDR3: CASRLPLAGGEQFF
J: TRBJ2-3; D: TRBD2; size: NA; V: TRBV11-3; DNA: TGTGCCAGCAGCGCGGGACTAGCGGGAGCTAGAGATACGCAGTATTTT; CDR3: CASSAGLAGARDTQYF
J: TRBJ2-7; D: NA; size: once; V: TRBV11-2; DNA: TGTGCCAGCAGCTTAGGGGCAGGTTCGGGAGAGCAGTACTTC; CDR3: CASSLGAGSGEQYF
J: TRBJ1-1; D: NA; size: NA; V: TRBV4-2; DNA: TGTGCCAGCAGCCAAGAAGCACAGCTGAACACTGAAGCTTTCTTT; CDR3: CASSQEAQLNTEAFF
J: TRBJ1-4; D: TRBD1; size: NA; V: TRBV7-2; DNA: TGTGCCAGCAGCTTAATTCCGGGACAGCAACATGAAAAACTGTTTTTT; CDR3: CASSLIPGQQHEKLFF
J: TRBJ1-2; D: NA; size: NA; V: TRBV2; DNA: TGTGCAAACAGAGTAGGAACAGAGAACTATGGCTACACCTTC; CDR3: CANRVGTENYGYTF
J: TRBJ2-2; D: TRBD2; size: once; V: TRBV5-8; DNA: TGTGCCAGCAGCTTAGGACTAGCGGCGAACACCGGGGAGCTGTTTTTT; CDR3: CASSLGLAANTGELFF
J: TRBJ2-2; D: NA; size: once; V: TRBV6-5; DNA: TGTGCCAGCACTAGATCGAACACCGGGGAGCTGTTTTTT; CDR3: CASTRSNTGELFF
J: TRBJ2-5; D: NA; size: NA; V: TRBV7-2; DNA: TGTGCCAGCAGCTTGGGCGGGGAGGAGACCCAGTACTTC; CDR3: CASSLGGEETQYF
J: TRBJ2-1; D: TRBD2; size: NA; V: TRBV3-1/TRBV3-2; DNA: TGTGCCAGCAGCCAAGCGGGGGGGCTGAATGAGCAGTTCTTC; CDR3: CASSQAGGLNEQFF
J: TRBJ2-1; D: TRBD2; size: NA; V: TRBV27; DNA: TGTGCCAGCAGTTTAGGGACTAGCGGGAGTATTTCCTACAATGAGCAGTTCTTC; CDR3: CASSLGTSGSISYNEQFF
J: TRBJ1-4; D: TRBD1; size: NA; V: TRBV19; DNA: TGTGCCAGTAGTGTTTCCCCGGGACAGGGACTGGCAACTAATGAAAAACTGTTTTTT; CDR3: CASSVSPGQGLATNEKLFF
J: TRBJ1-1; D: TRBD1; size: NA; V: TRBV19; DNA: TGTGCCAGTAGTCGGTCGAGGGACAGGGGCACTGAAGCTTTCTTT; CDR3: CASSRSRDRGTEAFF
J: TRBJ2-7; D: NA; size: NA; V: TRBV5-6; DNA: TGTGCCAGCAGCTTGCTTGAGGGTTACGAGCAGTACTTC; CDR3: CASSLLEGYEQYF
J: TRBJ2-2; D: NA; size: NA; V: TRBV5-4; DNA: TGTGCCAGCAGCTTTGGGAGAAACACCGGGGAGCTGTTTTTT; CDR3: CASSFGRNTGELFF
J: TRBJ2-5; D: TRBD2; size: NA; V: TRBV5-6; DNA: TGTGCCAGCCGAGGGGCCCTAGCGGGAGGGGCTGAGACCCAGTACTTC; CDR3: CASRGALAGGAETQYF
J: TRBJ1-1; D: NA; size: NA; V: TRBV12-3/TRBV12-4; DNA: TGTGCCAGCAGTTTGTTTCAGGGAGAAGCTTTCTTT; CDR3: CASSLFQGEAFF
J: TRBJ2-5; D: TRBD2; size: few; V: TRBV5-1; DNA: TGCGCCAGCAGGCGTAGCGGGGAGTACCAAGAGACCCAGTACTTC; CDR3: CASRRSGEYQETQYF
J: TRBJ1-1; D: NA; size: NA; V: TRBV5-1; DNA: TGCGCCAGCAGCTTGTTACCCAGGGCCGCTGAAGCTTTCTTT; CDR3: CASSLLPRAAEAFF
J: TRBJ2-3; D: NA; size: NA; V: TRBV4-1; DNA: TGCGCCAGCAGCCAAGAGGCGGGGGCCTACCGGGGTACGCAGTATTTT; CDR3: CASSQEAGAYRGTQYF
J: TRBJ1-1; D: TRBD1; size: few; V: TRBV6-6; DNA: TGTGCCAGCAGAAAACAACAGGGGGAAGCTTTCTTT; CDR3: CASRKQQGEAFF
J: TRBJ1-1; D: NA; size: NA; V: TRBV10-3; DNA: TGTGCCATCAGTCCAGGGGCTATGAACACTGAAGCTTTCTTT; CDR3: CAISPGAMNTEAFF
J: TRBJ1-2; D: TRBD1; size: few; V: TRBV6-1; DNA: TGTGCCAGCAGTGAAATGGAGTGGAGACAGGGGGGCTATGGCTACACCTTC; CDR3: CASSEMEWRQGGYGYTF
J: TRBJ1-2; D: NA; size: NA; V: TRBV6-5; DNA: TGTGCCAGCAGTTCCGGGGGGGACCCGACCGGCGGCTACACCTTC; CDR3: CASSSGGDPTGGYTF
J: TRBJ2-1; D: NA; size: NA; V: TRBV12-5; DNA: TGTGCTAGTGGTTTGAGGGGTCTAAACCCTGGCAATGAGCAGTTCTTC; CDR3: CASGLRGLNPGNEQFF
J: TRBJ2-6; D: TRBD1; size: once; V: TRBV19; DNA: TGTGCCAGTAGTAACAGGGGCTCTGGGGCCAACGTCCTGACTTTC; CDR3: CASSNRGSGANVLTF
J: TRBJ2-2; D: NA; size: NA; V: TRBV7-2; DNA: TGTGCCAGCAGCTTAGATGGCAGGAACACCGGGGAGCTGTTTTTT; CDR3: CASSLDGRNTGELFF
J: TRBJ2-6; D: NA; size: NA; V: TRBV19; DNA: TGTGCCAGTAGTCCCCTAGCTACTGGGGCCAACGTCCTGACTTTC; CDR3: CASSPLATGANVLTF
J: TRBJ1-4; D: TRBD1; size: NA; V: TRBV30; DNA: TGTGCCTGGAGAACAACAGGGGCAAGAAATGAAAAACTGTTTTTT; CDR3: CAWRTTGARNEKLFF
J: TRBJ2-1; D: NA; size: NA; V: TRBV4-1; DNA: TGCGCCAGCAGCCAAGGTTTGTCTAGCGTGGGTGAGCAGTTCTTC; CDR3: CASSQGLSSVGEQFF
J: TRBJ2-1; D: NA; size: NA; V: TRBV10-3; DNA: TGTGCCATCAGTACGTGGGGCGTCCAAGTCAATGAGCAGTTCTTC; CDR3: CAISTWGVQVNEQFF
J: TRBJ2-1; D: NA; size: NA; V: TRBV15; DNA: TGTGCCACCAGCAGAGCCTCAGCAGGATCAAACAATGAGCAGTTCTTC; CDR3: CATSRASAGSNNEQFF
J: TRBJ1-1; D: NA; size: NA; V: TRBV19; DNA: TGTGCCAGCTTAGCCAAGAGGGACACTGAAGCTTTCTTT; CDR3: CASLAKRDTEAFF
J: TRBJ1-4; D: NA; size: few; V: TRBV4-1; DNA: TGCGCCAGCAGCCAAGATTGGCCTCAAATTGAAAAACTGTTTTTT; CDR3: CASSQDWPQIEKLFF
J: TRBJ2-5; D: NA; size: NA; V: TRBV30; DNA: TGTGCCTGGAGTCAATCAGGAGAGACCCAGTACTTC; CDR3: CAWSQSGETQYF